The clone carrying this T cell receptor (beta chain) appeared many times. Original processing notes: A typical sample had 95,638 TCRs, with about 23,224 to 690,600 overall. TCRdb analysed the RACE reads with MiXCR anew, one entry per CDR3 protein. The V and J calls shown here were made by TCRdb, not taken from the authors' results. Of about 380,000 distinct CDR3 sequences in the sample, 4% to 6% were seen once. This sample was taken from a study of human T cells and chemical hapten exposure. The sample's time point: pre-sensitization, week 0. The treatment: therapeutic diphenylcyclopropenone sensitization with weekly scalp DPC. V gave up 6 bases and J gave up 8 bases, with 14 bases separating them. Germline CDR1 reads MNHNY; CDR2 reads SVGAGI (reference sequence). CDR3 length: 13 amino acids.

The sequences come from whole blood, collected in connection with sensitization to the hapten diphenylcyclopropenone (DPC). This sequence was found in a woman aged 45-60 years with alopecia areata. Some clones in this sample may be carry-over from other donors' samples. This chain links TRBV6-6 with TRBJ2-4; tentatively, D is TRBD2 (5 bases). CDR3 in DNA: TGTGCCAGCAGAGGGAGTAGCGACTACATTCAGTACTTC. Translated: CASRGSSDYIQYF.